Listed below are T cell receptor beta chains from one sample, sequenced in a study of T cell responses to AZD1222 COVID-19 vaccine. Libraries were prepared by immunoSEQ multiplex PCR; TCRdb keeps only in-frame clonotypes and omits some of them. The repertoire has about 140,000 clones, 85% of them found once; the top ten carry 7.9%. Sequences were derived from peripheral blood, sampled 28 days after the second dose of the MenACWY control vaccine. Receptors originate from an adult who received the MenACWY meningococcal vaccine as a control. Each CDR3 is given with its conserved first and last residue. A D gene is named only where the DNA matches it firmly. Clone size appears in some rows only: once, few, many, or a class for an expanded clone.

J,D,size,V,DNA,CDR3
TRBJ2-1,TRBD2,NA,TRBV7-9,TGTGCCAGCAGCTTGGGGAGGGGGACTAGCGGGAGTGTCAGGAATGAGCAGTTCTTC,CASSLGRGTSGSVRNEQFF
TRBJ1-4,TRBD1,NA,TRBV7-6,TGTGCCAGCAGCCTCGGGACAGACCTCAATGAAAAACTGTTTTTT,CASSLGTDLNEKLFF
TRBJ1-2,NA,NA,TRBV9,TGTGCCAGCAGCGTAGGGGCGGTAGCTAACTATGGCTACACCTTC,CASSVGAVANYGYTF
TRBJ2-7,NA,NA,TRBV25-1,TGTGCCAGCAGTTCGCTCGGGGGACAGAGAGTGCAGTACTTC,CASSSLGGQRVQYF
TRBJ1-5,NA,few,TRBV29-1,TGCAGCGTGGCCCAGGCGTCCCCGTATAGCAATCAGCCCCAGCATTTT,CSVAQASPYSNQPQHF
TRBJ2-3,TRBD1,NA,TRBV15,TGTGCCACCAGCAGAGGGACAGGGGTCACAGATACGCAGTATTTT,CATSRGTGVTDTQYF
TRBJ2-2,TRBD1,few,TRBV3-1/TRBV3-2,TGTGCCAGCAGCCAAGAGACAGGGTGGCTCGGGGAGCTGTTTTTT,CASSQETGWLGELFF
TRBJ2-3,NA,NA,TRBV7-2,TGTGCCAGCAGCTTGACCCGGGATACGCAGTATTTT,CASSLTRDTQYF
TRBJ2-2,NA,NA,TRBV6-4,TGTGCCAGCAGCCGAACCGATAACACCGGGGAGCTGTTTTTT,CASSRTDNTGELFF
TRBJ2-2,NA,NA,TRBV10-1,TGCGCCAGCAGGAATAGCTTAGGGACCGGGGAGCTGTTTTTT,CASRNSLGTGELFF
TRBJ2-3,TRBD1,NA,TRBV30,TGTGCCTGGAACCCGACAGGGAGCACAGATACGCAGTATTTT,CAWNPTGSTDTQYF
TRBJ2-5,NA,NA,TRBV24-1,TGTGCCACCAGTGAGGTGCGTGGGCAGGGCGAGACCCAGTACTTC,CATSEVRGQGETQYF
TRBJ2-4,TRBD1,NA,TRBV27,TGTGCCAGCAGCCCAACCTACACCCGGGACAGGGACCTGATAGCCAAAAACATTCAGTACTTC,CASSPTYTRDRDLIAKNIQYF
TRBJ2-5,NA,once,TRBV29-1,TGCAGCGTTCAAGACAGGACCCAGTACTTC,CSVQDRTQYF
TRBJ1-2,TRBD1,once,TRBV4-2,TGTGCCAGCAGCCAAGAAGGACAGGGGGCGACTAACTATGGCTACACCTTC,CASSQEGQGATNYGYTF
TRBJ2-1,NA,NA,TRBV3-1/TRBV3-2,TGTGCCAGCAGCACCGGGACAATGAAAGGTGAGCAGTTCTTC,CASSTGTMKGEQFF
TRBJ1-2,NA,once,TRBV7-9,TGTGCCAGCAGCCCTCAAGACGGAAGGGGCTATGGCTACACCTTC,CASSPQDGRGYGYTF
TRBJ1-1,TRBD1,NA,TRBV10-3,TGTGCCATCAGTGGAGGACAGGACCAAGCTTTCTTT,CAISGGQDQAFF
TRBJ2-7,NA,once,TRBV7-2,TGTGCCAGCAGCCCAGACAGGATCTACGAGCAGTACTTC,CASSPDRIYEQYF
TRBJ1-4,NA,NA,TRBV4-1,TGCGCCAGCAGCCGCGGAGGAGTCGGGGGAAGAGAAAAACTGTTTTTT,CASSRGGVGGREKLFF
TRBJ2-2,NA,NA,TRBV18,TGTGCCAGCGCACAGGACAGCCAGTCGAACACCGGGGAGCTGTTTTTT,CASAQDSQSNTGELFF
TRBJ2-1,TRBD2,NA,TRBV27,TGTGCCAGCAGTTTTGGGACTAGCTCCAACAATGAGCAGTTCTTC,CASSFGTSSNNEQFF
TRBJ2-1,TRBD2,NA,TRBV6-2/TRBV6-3,TGTGCCAGCAGTTACACTAGCGGGGGGGAGGGTGAGCAGTTCTTC,CASSYTSGGEGEQFF
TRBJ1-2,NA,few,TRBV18,TGTGCCAGCTCACCCCCCCGGCGGAGGGGCTACACCTTC,CASSPPRRRGYTF
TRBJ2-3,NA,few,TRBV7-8,TGTGCCAGCAGCTGGCGGGGCTCAGCGAATACGCAGTATTTT,CASSWRGSANTQYF
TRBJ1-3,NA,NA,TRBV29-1,TGCAGCGTGCCGGACCCCAGGGAGGGAAACACCATATATTTT,CSVPDPREGNTIYF